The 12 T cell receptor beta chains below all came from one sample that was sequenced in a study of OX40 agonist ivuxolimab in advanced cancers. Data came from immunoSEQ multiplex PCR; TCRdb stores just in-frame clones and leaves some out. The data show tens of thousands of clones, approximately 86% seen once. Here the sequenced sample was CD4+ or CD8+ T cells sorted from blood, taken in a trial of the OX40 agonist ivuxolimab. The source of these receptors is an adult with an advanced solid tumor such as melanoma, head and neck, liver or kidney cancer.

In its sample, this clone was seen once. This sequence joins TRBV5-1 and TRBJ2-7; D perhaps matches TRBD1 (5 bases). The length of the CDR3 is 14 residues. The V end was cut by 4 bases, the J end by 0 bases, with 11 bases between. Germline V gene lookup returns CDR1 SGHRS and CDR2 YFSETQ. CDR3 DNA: TGCGCCAGCAGCGACAGCGCAAGCTCCTACGAGCAGTACTTC. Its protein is CASSDSASSYEQYF.

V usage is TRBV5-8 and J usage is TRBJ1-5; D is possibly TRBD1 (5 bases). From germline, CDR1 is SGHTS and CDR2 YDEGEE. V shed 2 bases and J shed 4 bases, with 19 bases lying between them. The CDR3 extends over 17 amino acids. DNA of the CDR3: TGTGCCAGCAGCTTTCCGATTGCAGGGTACACTAATCAGCCCCAGCATTTT. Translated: CASSFPIAGYTNQPQHF.

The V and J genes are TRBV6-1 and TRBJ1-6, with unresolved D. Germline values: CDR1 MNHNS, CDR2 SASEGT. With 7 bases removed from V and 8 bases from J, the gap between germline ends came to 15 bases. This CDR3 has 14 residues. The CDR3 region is CASNGDLNYSPLHF. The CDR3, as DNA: TGTGCCAGCAACGGAGATCTAAATTATTCACCCCTCCACTTT.

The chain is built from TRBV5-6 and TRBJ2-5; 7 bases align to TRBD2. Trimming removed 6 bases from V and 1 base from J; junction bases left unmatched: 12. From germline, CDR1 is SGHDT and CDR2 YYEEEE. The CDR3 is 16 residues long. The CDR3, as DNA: TGTGCCAGCATACTGCAGAGCGGGATACCCCAAGAGACCCAGTACTTC. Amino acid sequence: CASILQSGIPQETQYF.

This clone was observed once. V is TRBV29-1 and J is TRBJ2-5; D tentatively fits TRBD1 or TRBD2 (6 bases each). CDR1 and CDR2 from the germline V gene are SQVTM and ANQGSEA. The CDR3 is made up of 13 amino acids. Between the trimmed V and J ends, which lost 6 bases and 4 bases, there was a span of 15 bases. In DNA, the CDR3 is TGCAGCGTCATCAGGGGAGGCGGAGAGACCCAGTACTTC. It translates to CSVIRGGGETQYF.

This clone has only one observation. The CDR3 bases are TGCGCCAGCAGGTCCGGCAGGGAGAACACTGAAGCTTTCTTT. Translation: CASRSGRENTEAFF. The rearrangement uses TRBV5-1 and TRBJ1-1; TRBD1 might be the D (5 bases). This CDR3 comprises 14 residues. Trimming left V 5 bases short and J 1 base short, with 12 bases between. Germline V gives CDR1 SGHRS, CDR2 YFSETQ.

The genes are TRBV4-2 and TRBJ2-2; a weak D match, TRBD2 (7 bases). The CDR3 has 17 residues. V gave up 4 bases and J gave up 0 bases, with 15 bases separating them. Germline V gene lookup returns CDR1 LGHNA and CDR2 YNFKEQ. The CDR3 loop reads CASSRRGGVSNTGELFF. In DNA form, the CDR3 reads TGTGCCAGCAGCCGGAGAGGGGGGGTATCGAACACCGGGGAGCTGTTTTTT.

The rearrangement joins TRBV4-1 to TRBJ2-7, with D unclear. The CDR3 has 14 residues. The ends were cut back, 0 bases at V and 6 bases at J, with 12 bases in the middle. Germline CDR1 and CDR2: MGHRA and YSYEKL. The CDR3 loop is CASSQEVGRLEQYF. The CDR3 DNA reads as TGCGCCAGCAGCCAAGAAGTCGGCCGCCTCGAGCAGTACTTC.

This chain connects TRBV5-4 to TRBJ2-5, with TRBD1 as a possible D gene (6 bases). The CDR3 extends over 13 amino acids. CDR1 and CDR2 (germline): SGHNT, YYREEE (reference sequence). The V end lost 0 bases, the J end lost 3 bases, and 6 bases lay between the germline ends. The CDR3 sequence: CASSLGTEETQYF. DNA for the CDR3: TGTGCCAGCAGCTTGGGGACAGAAGAGACCCAGTACTTC.

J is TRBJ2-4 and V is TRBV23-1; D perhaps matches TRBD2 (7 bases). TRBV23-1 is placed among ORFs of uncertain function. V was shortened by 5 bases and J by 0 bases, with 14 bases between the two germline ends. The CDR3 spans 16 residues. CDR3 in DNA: TGCGCCAGCAGTTGGGGGGGGCAGATAGCCAAAAACATTCAGTACTTC. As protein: CASSWGGQIAKNIQYF.

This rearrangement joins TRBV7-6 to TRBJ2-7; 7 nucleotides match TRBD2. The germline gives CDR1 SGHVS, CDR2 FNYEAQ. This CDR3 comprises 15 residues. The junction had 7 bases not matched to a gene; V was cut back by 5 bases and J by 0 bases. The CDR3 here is CASSRASGSSYEQYF. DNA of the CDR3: TGTGCCAGCAGCCGTGCTAGCGGTAGCTCCTACGAGCAGTACTTC. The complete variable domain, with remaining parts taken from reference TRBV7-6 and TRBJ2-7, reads GAGVSQSPRYKVTKRGQDVALRCDPISGHVSLYWYRQALGQGPEFLTYFNYEAQQDKSGLPNDRFSAERPEGSISTLTIQRTEQRDSAMYRCASSRASGSSYEQYFGPGTRLTVT.

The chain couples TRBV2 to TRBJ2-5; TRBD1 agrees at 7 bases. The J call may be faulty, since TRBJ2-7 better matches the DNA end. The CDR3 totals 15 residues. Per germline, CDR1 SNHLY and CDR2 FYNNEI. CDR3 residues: CASRVTPGQSVEQYF. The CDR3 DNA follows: TGTGCCAGCAGGGTGACTCCGGGACAGTCGGTCGAGCAGTACTTC.